Listed here are 28 T cell receptor beta chains from one sample, sequenced in a study of T cells after yellow fever vaccination. TCRdb re-called the 5' RACE reads with MiXCR, one entry per CDR3 protein. The data show around 88,000 distinct CDR3 sequences, with 13% seen just once and approximately 23% held by the top ten. Specimen: CD8+ T cells not binding an NS4B(214-222) dextramer, sorted from PBMCs, collected less than 25 days after the first yellow fever vaccination. The receptors stem from a man aged 18 to 29 who received the YFV17D yellow fever vaccine.

The chain uses TRBV9 and TRBJ2-4; no definite D call. This CDR3 comprises 14 residues. Trimming cost V 0 bases and J 8 bases, with 12 bases left between them. CDR1 is SGDLS, CDR2 YYNGEE, per germline. The CDR3 spells CASSVGRDGDIQYF. The CDR3 DNA reads TGTGCCAGCAGCGTAGGAAGGGATGGGGACATTCAGTACTTC.

The rearrangement joins TRBV24-1 to TRBJ2-3; D is uncertain. The V and J ends lost 1 base and 6 bases respectively, with 13 bases between them. Germline CDR1 reads KGHDR; CDR2 reads SFDVKD. This CDR3 spans 15 amino acids. CDR3 protein: CATSDFSGSTDTQYF. The CDR3 region has the DNA TGTGCCACCAGTGATTTTTCCGGGTCGACGGATACGCAGTATTTT.

This clonotype was counted ten times or more. This rearrangement joins TRBV9 to TRBJ2-5; 10 nucleotides align to TRBD2. Germline-derived CDR1 and CDR2 are SGDLS and YYNGEE. There are 16 residues in the CDR3. V shed 4 bases, J shed 4 bases, and the junction held 10 bases outside the gene matches. CDR3 coding DNA: TGTGCCAGCAGCCCCTATAGCGGGGGGCCAGGAGAGACCCAGTACTTC. As protein: CASSPYSGGPGETQYF.

The table lists this clonotype with a few counts. The V gene is TRBV13, the J gene TRBJ2-5; D ambiguous. Germline assignment: CDR1 PRHDT and CDR2 FYEKMQ (reference sequence). The CDR3 runs 13 residues. V was clipped by 5 bases and J by 4 bases, with 11 bases between them. CDR3 loop: CASSLMTPETQYF. CDR3 DNA: TGTGCCAGCAGCCTCATGACCCCAGAGACCCAGTACTTC.

The rearrangement uses TRBV10-2 and TRBJ1-1; 8 bases map to TRBD1. CDR1 WSHSY and CDR2 SAAADI come from the germline V gene. The V gene end was trimmed by 6 bases and the J gene end by 6 bases; junction bases not matched to a gene: 9. The CDR3 is made up of 14 amino acids. The chain's CDR3 is CASRPGTGGAEAFF. The CDR3 nucleotides read TGCGCCAGCAGACCCGGGACAGGTGGGGCTGAAGCTTTCTTT.

Only a few counts were recorded for this clonotype. This rearrangement joins TRBV4-1 to TRBJ1-5, with D tentatively TRBD1 (5 bases). Germline values: CDR1 MGHRA, CDR2 YSYEKL. V lost 5 bases and J lost 7, with 18 bases in between. The CDR3 extends over 15 amino acids. The CDR3 reads CASSANSGLRQPQHF. The CDR3 bases are TGCGCCAGCAGCGCTAACTCAGGGTTGCGGCAGCCCCAGCATTTT.

V and J are TRBV27 and TRBJ1-3; TRBD1 might be the D (6 bases). The CDR3 covers 14 residues. Germline V gene data show CDR1 as MNHEY and CDR2 as SMNVEV (reference sequence). Trimming cost V 6 bases and J 4 bases, with 13 bases left between them. The chain's CDR3 is CASREQGRGNTIYF. The CDR3 nucleotides read TGTGCCAGCAGGGAACAGGGCAGAGGAAACACCATATATTTT.

This clonotype was counted once. The chain recombines TRBV5-5 with TRBJ2-7; D is undetermined. There are 14 residues in the CDR3. The V gene's germline CDR1 is SGHKS and CDR2 YYEKEE (reference sequence). V was cut by 0 bases and J by 7 bases, with 14 bases left in between. The DNA for the CDR3 is TGTGCCAGCAGCTTGGGATCGACAACTCGGGAGCAGTACGTC. This codes for CASSLGSTTREQYV.

This chain joins TRBV27 and TRBJ2-1; TRBD2 matches 11 bases. The J segment lost 9 bases and the V segment lost 5 bases, leaving 6 bases of the junction unmatched. The CDR3 has 14 amino acids. Germline-derived CDR1 and CDR2 are MNHEY and SMNVEV (reference sequence). In DNA, the CDR3 is TGTGCCAGCAGTCAGACGGGACTAGCGGTTGAGCAGTTCTTC. Residues: CASSQTGLAVEQFF.

The chain combines TRBV20-1 with TRBJ2-1, with D tentatively TRBD1 or TRBD2 (6 bases each). V was pared by 2 bases and J by 0 bases, with 11 bases between. The CDR3 has 15 amino acids. Per the germline V gene, CDR1 is DFQATT and CDR2 is SNEGSKA (reference sequence). For the CDR3, the DNA is TGCAGTGCTAGAAAAGGGGGGAGCTCCTACAATGAGCAGTTCTTC. Translating gives CSARKGGSSYNEQFF.

This clonotype was counted only a few times. V usage is TRBV5-1 and J usage is TRBJ2-2; D unclear. Germline-derived CDR1 and CDR2 are SGHRS and YFSETQ. The V and J ends lost 0 bases and 5 bases respectively, with 5 bases between them. The CDR3 has 13 residues. The CDR3 sequence is CASSLGATGELFF. The CDR3 DNA reads TGCGCCAGCAGCTTGGGGGCTACCGGGGAGCTGTTTTTT.

This clonotype has just a few counts. The chain employs TRBV4-1 and TRBJ2-3; tentative D call: TRBD2 (6 bases). This CDR3 comprises 16 residues. The germline gives CDR1 MGHRA, CDR2 YSYEKL. V was clipped by 4 bases and J by 1 base, with 15 bases between them. The CDR3 region has the DNA TGCGCCAGCAGCCGGGCCGGGACTGGAGGCACAGATACGCAGTATTTT. Translating it yields CASSRAGTGGTDTQYF.

The chain uses TRBV6-1 and TRBJ1-4; TRBD1 aligns across 8 bases. The CDR3 has 14 amino acids. Germline V gene lookup returns CDR1 MNHNS and CDR2 SASEGT. The V gene end was trimmed by 6 bases and the J gene end by 8 bases; junction bases not matched to a gene: 8. The CDR3 coding sequence is TGTGCCAGCAGCCAGACAGGGGCGGTCGAAAAACTGTTTTTT. This encodes CASSQTGAVEKLFF.

This chain connects TRBV15 to TRBJ1-2, with D possibly being TRBD1 (5 bases). Per the germline V gene, CDR1 is LNHNV and CDR2 is YYDKDF (reference sequence). V lost 3 bases and J lost 2, with 13 bases in between. The CDR3 spans 15 residues. Written as DNA, the CDR3 is TGTGCCACCAGCAGCCGGGGCCCTAGAAACTATGGCTACACCTTC. Translation: CATSSRGPRNYGYTF.

This clonotype was observed at least ten times. This chain links TRBV12-3 or TRBV12-4 with TRBJ1-5; tentative D call: TRBD1 (5 bases). V gave up 4 bases and J gave up 6 bases, with 7 bases separating them. The CDR3 loop spans 12 amino acids. In nucleotides, the CDR3 is TGTGCCAGCAGTTGGACAACTCAGCCCCAGCATTTT. This codes for CASSWTTQPQHF.

This rearrangement joins TRBV29-1 to TRBJ2-1; TRBD1 or TRBD2 may be the D gene (6 bases each). Germline V lookup: CDR1 SQVTM, CDR2 ANQGSEA. CDR3 size: 14 residues. Trimming took off 7 bases at V and 8 bases at J, with 21 bases between the two ends. The CDR3 DNA reads TGCAGCGGAAGAGGGGGGAATGATGGCCATGAGCAGTTCTTC. It specifies CSGRGGNDGHEQFF.

In this sample, this clonotype turned up a few times. The rearrangement links TRBV4-3 to TRBJ2-2; weak D call: TRBD1 (6 bases). Germline CDR1 LGHNA, CDR2 YSLEER. The V and J ends lost 2 bases and 6 bases respectively, with 19 bases between them. This CDR3 has 17 amino acids. The CDR3 DNA follows: TGCGCCAGCAGCCAATTACAAGGGGGATTCGTCCCCGGGGAGCTGTTTTTT. Translating it yields CASSQLQGGFVPGELFF.

The chain employs TRBV15 and TRBJ1-5; unclear D gene. The germline V gene has CDR1 LNHNV and CDR2 YYDKDF (reference sequence). The V and J ends lost 5 bases and 0 bases respectively, with 5 bases between them. This CDR3 has 13 amino acids. The CDR3 sequence is CATSPYSNQPQHF. The CDR3 DNA reads as TGTGCCACCAGCCCGTATAGCAATCAGCCCCAGCATTTT.

This clonotype was observed once. The rearrangement links TRBV7-2 to TRBJ2-7, with TRBD2 matching 11 bases. CDR1 and CDR2 (germline): SGHTA, FQGNSA. CDR3 length: 15 residues. J gave up 2 bases and V 1 base, and 1 base lay outside the gene matches. The CDR3 region is CASSLVAGGTYEQYF. The CDR3 DNA reads as TGTGCCAGCAGCTTAGTAGCGGGGGGGACCTACGAGCAGTACTTC.

The chain recombines TRBV27 with TRBJ2-1; D perhaps matches TRBD2 (6 bases). From germline, CDR1 is MNHEY and CDR2 SMNVEV (reference sequence). Trimming removed 6 bases at V and 0 bases at J, with 18 bases between. This CDR3 spans 17 amino acids. CDR3 protein: CASRAMNRRDSYNEQFF. CDR3 sequence (DNA): TGTGCCAGCAGGGCTATGAATCGGCGGGACTCCTACAATGAGCAGTTCTTC.

The chain uses TRBV12-3 or TRBV12-4 and TRBJ2-7; D is ambiguous. Trimming shortened V by 11 bases and J by 5 bases, and 16 bases separated the two germline ends. This CDR3 is built from 12 residues. CDR3 loop: CASLGAEHEQYF. CDR3 bases: TGTGCCTCCCTAGGCGCAGAACACGAGCAGTACTTC.

The table lists this clonotype with a few counts. The J gene is TRBJ2-1, the V gene TRBV20-1, with D perhaps being TRBD1 or TRBD2 (6 bases each). Germline V lookup: CDR1 DFQATT, CDR2 SNEGSKA (reference sequence). V was pared by 2 bases and J by 6 bases, with 14 bases between. This CDR3 is 14 amino acids long. The CDR3 loop reads CSARIRGRGNEQFF. As DNA, the CDR3 is TGCAGTGCTAGAATCCGGGGGCGCGGCAATGAGCAGTTCTTC.

This clonotype was found once. This chain connects TRBV11-2 to TRBJ1-4; 9 bases map to TRBD1. CDR1 is SGHAT and CDR2 is FQNNGV in the germline V gene. The CDR3 contains 18 residues. With 5 bases clipped from V and 1 base from J, the junction kept 11 bases outside the gene matches. In DNA, the CDR3 is TGTGCCAGCAGCACTCCGGGACAGGGCTCCGGAACTAATGAAAAACTGTTTTTT. Translation: CASSTPGQGSGTNEKLFF.

The rearrangement joins TRBV27 to TRBJ2-1, with D hard to call. The germline V gene has CDR1 MNHEY and CDR2 SMNVEV (reference sequence). Trimming cost V 6 bases and J 2 bases, with 11 bases left between them. The CDR3 is made up of 14 amino acids. CDR3 in DNA: TGTGCCAGCAGCCTAAAGGGAACCTACAATGAGCAGTTCTTC. Encoded protein: CASSLKGTYNEQFF.

The chain has TRBV2 and TRBJ2-7, with a possible D match to TRBD2 (6 bases). CDR3 size: 13 residues. The germline V gene encodes CDR1 SNHLY and CDR2 FYNNEI. The ends were cut back, 6 bases at V and 3 bases at J, with 12 bases in the middle. The CDR3, as DNA: TGTGCCAGCAGAACGGGAGACATCTACGAGCAGTACTTC. Protein sequence: CASRTGDIYEQYF.

V gene TRBV19 combines with J gene TRBJ2-5, with D maybe TRBD1 (7 bases). Trimming stripped 9 bases from V and 5 bases from J, with 22 bases between. CDR1 and CDR2 from the germline V gene are LNHDA and SQIVND (reference sequence). This CDR3 is built from 15 residues. CDR3 sequence reads: CASRGATGERETQYF. CDR3 sequence (DNA): TGTGCCAGCAGGGGGGCTACGGGGGAAAGGGAGACCCAGTACTTC. The variable domain in full, with the rest retrieved from reference TRBV19 and TRBJ2-5, is DGGITQSPKYLFRKEGQNVTLSCEQNLNHDAMYWYRQDPGQGLRLIYYSQIVNDFQKGDIAEGYSVSREKKESFPLTVTSAQKNPTAFYLCASRGATGERETQYFGPGTRLLVL.

Many counts were recorded for this clonotype. The gene calls are TRBV6-5 and TRBJ2-1; D is perhaps TRBD1 or TRBD2 (5 bases each). Per the germline V gene, CDR1 is MNHEY and CDR2 is SVGAGI. V lost 4 bases and J 0 bases, leaving 13 bases between the germline ends. CDR3 length: 16 residues. In DNA form, the CDR3 reads TGTGCCAGCAGTTCCACGGGACGGAGCTCCTACAATGAGCAGTTCTTC. Its protein product is CASSSTGRSSYNEQFF.

Regarding this clonotype: One end of the junction fails to match germline, which may point to a read error. The chain uses TRBV7-9 and TRBJ2-1, with 10 positions matching TRBD2. Looked up from germline, CDR1 is SEHNR and CDR2 is FQNEAQ (reference sequence). The CDR3 is 12 amino acids. The CDR3, as DNA: TGTGCCAGCAGCTTAGGTGGGACTAGCGAATACTTC. Its protein product is CASSLGGTSEYF.